Given below is one T cell receptor beta chain in context. RNA transcripts yielded amplified TCR beta CDR3 regions. A set of HTBI primers served as the primers for a first-round RT-PCR of the TCR CDR3. TCRdb reprocessed the multiplex PCR reads via MiXCR and lists one record per CDR3 protein. The table records 490,000 or so distinct CDR3 sequences, around a fifth of them present only once. The entry originates in a study of T cells in Graves' hyperthyroidism and ophthalmopathy. The length of the CDR3 is 17 residues. Trimming pared 3 bases from V and 0 bases from J, leaving 12 bases between. The germline CDR1 and CDR2 sequences are ENHRY and SYGVKD. Clinical Activity Scores of at least 3, NOSPECS grades of at least 4 and durations under 3 months characterized ophthalmopathy patients.

This TCR came from a woman in her 70s with Graves' ophthalmopathy. This rearrangement joins TRBV10-3 to TRBJ1-6; D ambiguous. The sample was blood. CDR3 residues: CAISDRPGSSYNSPLHF. The DNA for the CDR3 is TGTGCCATCAGTGATAGGCCGGGGAGCTCCTATAATTCACCCCTCCACTTT.